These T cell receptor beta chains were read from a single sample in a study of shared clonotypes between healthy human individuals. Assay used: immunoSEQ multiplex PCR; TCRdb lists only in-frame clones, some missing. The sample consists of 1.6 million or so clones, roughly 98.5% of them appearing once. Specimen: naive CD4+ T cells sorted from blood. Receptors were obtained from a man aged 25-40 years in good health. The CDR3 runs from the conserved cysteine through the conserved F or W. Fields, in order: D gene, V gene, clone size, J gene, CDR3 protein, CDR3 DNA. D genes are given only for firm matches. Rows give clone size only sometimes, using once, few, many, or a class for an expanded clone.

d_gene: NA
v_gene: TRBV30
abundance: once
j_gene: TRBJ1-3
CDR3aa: CAWSTPLGVYTIYF
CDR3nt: TGTGCCTGGAGCACTCCCCTAGGCGTATACACCATATATTTT

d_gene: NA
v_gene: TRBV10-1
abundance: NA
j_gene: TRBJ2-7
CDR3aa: CASSDGFHEQYF
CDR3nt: TGCGCCAGCAGTGACGGGTTCCACGAGCAGTACTTC

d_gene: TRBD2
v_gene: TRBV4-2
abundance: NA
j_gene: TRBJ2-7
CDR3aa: CASSRDSGGSSYEQYF
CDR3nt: TGTGCCAGCAGTCGCGACAGCGGGGGATCCTCCTACGAGCAGTACTTC

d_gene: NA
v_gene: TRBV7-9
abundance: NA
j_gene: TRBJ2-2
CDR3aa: CASSPKRLAGELFF
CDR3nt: TGTGCCAGCAGCCCCAAACGACTAGCCGGGGAGCTGTTTTTT

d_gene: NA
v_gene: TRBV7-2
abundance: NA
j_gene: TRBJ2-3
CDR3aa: CASSRRALADTQYF
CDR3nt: TGTGCCAGCAGCAGGAGGGCGCTCGCAGATACGCAGTATTTT

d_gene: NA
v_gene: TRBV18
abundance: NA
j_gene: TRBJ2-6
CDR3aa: CASSPDRNSGANVLTF
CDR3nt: TGTGCCAGCTCCCCCGACAGAAACTCTGGGGCCAACGTCCTGACTTTC

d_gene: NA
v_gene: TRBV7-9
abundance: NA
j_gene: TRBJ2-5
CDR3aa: CASSSAETQYF
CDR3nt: TGTGCCAGCAGCTCGGCCGAGACCCAGTACTTC

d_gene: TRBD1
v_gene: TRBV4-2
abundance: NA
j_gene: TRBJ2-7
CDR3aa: CASSPSTGAAYEQYF
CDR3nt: TGTGCCAGCAGCCCCTCAACAGGGGCGGCCTACGAGCAGTACTTC

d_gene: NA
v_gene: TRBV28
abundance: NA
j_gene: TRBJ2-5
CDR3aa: CASSRTPGETQYF
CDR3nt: TGTGCCAGCAGTCGGACACCTGGAGAGACCCAGTACTTC

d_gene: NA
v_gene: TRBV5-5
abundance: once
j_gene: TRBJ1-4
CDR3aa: CASSFSDEKLFF
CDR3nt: TGTGCCAGCAGCTTCTCAGATGAAAAACTGTTTTTT

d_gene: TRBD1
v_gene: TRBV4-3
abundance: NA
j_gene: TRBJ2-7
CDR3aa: CASSQWVPDRGSYEQYF
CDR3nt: TGCGCCAGCAGCCAGTGGGTTCCGGACAGGGGCTCCTACGAGCAGTACTTC

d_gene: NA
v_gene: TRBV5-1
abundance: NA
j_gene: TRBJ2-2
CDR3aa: CASSLVPGDPGGELFF
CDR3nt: TGCGCCAGCAGCTTGGTGCCCGGGGACCCCGGCGGGGAGCTGTTTTTT

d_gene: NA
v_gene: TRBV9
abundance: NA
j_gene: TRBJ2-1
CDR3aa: CASSRITSENEQFF
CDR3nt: TGTGCCAGCAGCCGCATAACTTCTGAGAATGAGCAGTTCTTC

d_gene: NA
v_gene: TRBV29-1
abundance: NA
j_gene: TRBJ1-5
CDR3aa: CSVGGTEPQHF
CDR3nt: TGCAGCGTTGGAGGAACGGAGCCCCAGCATTTT

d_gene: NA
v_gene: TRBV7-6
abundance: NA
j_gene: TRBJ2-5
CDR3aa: CASSSPSQETQYF
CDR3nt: TGTGCCAGCAGCTCACCGAGCCAAGAGACCCAGTACTTC

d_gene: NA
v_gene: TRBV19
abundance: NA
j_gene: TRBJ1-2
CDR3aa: CASSPTGGGSRGYTF
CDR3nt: TGTGCCAGTAGTCCGACAGGTGGGGGATCAAGGGGCTACACCTTC

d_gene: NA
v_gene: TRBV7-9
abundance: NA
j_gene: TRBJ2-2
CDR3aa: CASSPGTYTGELFF
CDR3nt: TGTGCCAGCAGCCCCGGGACCTACACCGGGGAGCTGTTTTTT

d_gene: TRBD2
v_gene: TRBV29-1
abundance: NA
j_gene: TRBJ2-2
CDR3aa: CSVVGAGMNTGELFF
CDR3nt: TGCAGCGTTGTGGGAGCGGGGATGAACACCGGGGAGCTGTTTTTT

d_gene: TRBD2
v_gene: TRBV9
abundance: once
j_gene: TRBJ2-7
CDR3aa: CASSPRGVSYEQYF
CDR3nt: TGTGCCAGCAGCCCCCGGGGGGTCTCCTACGAGCAGTACTTC

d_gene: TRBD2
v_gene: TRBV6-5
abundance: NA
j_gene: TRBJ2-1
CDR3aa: CASSGGLAGYNEQFF
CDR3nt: TGTGCCAGCAGTGGGGGACTAGCGGGATACAATGAGCAGTTCTTC

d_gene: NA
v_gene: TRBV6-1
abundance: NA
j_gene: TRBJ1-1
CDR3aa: CASRENRNTEAFF
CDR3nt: TGTGCCAGCAGGGAAAACAGGAACACTGAAGCTTTCTTT

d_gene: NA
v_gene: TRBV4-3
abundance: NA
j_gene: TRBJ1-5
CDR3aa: CASSQFEDQPQHF
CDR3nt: TGCGCCAGCAGCCAATTTGAAGATCAGCCCCAGCATTTT